This is a list of T cell receptor beta chains from one sample in a study of blood T cell repertoires in COVID-19. Sequencing used immunoSEQ multiplex PCR; TCRdb keeps in-frame clones, though not all of them. Of 130,000 to 150,000 clones listed, around four fifths were seen once; the top ten hold 4.8%. Sequencing input: peripheral blood. These TCRs come from a human donor in a cohort sampled during active COVID-19. Both conserved end residues are part of each CDR3. The D gene is left open where the match is weak. Some rows have no size entry. The others give once, few or many, or a class for an expanded clone.

d_call,clone_size,v_call,j_call,cdr3_nt,cdr3_aa
NA,NA,TRBV9,TRBJ2-2,TGTGCCAGCAGCGCGAAGGCAGGGCGTCCCGGGGAGCTGTTTTTT,CASSAKAGRPGELFF
TRBD1,NA,TRBV4-1,TRBJ1-6,TGCGCCAGCAGCCGAACGGACAGGGGACGCTCCTATAATTCACCCCTCCACTTT,CASSRTDRGRSYNSPLHF
NA,NA,TRBV19,TRBJ2-2,TGTGCCAGTAGTCAGGGAGGTCGGGCCGGGGAGCTGTTTTTT,CASSQGGRAGELFF
NA,NA,TRBV29-1,TRBJ1-4,TGCAGCGTTATAACAGATACAACTAATGAAAAACTGTTTTTT,CSVITDTTNEKLFF
TRBD1,few,TRBV2,TRBJ1-1,TGTGCCAGCAGGTTGGAGACAGGGGCCGGGAACACTGAAGCTTTCTTT,CASRLETGAGNTEAFF
NA,NA,TRBV19,TRBJ2-1,TGTGCCAGTAGTATTAATCGGAATGAGCAGTTCTTC,CASSINRNEQFF
TRBD1,NA,TRBV6-6,TRBJ1-1,TGTGCCAGCAGGCCACCGACAGGGGAAAACACTGAAGCTTTCTTT,CASRPPTGENTEAFF
NA,NA,TRBV18,TRBJ2-7,TGTGCCAGCTCACCGGTGAGCAGGGGACCCTACGAGCAGTACTTC,CASSPVSRGPYEQYF
NA,NA,TRBV7-2,TRBJ1-2,TGTGCCAGCAGTGTAACAGGGTCTTATGGCTACACCTTC,CASSVTGSYGYTF
TRBD1,NA,TRBV20-1,TRBJ2-3,TGCAGTGCTAGTCCAACAGGGGAAGCAGATACGCAGTATTTT,CSASPTGEADTQYF
NA,NA,TRBV5-1,TRBJ1-4,TGCGCCAGCAGCCAACCGGGAGATAATGAAAAACTGTTTTTT,CASSQPGDNEKLFF
NA,NA,TRBV13,TRBJ1-1,TGTGCCAGCAGCTTAAAACAGGCCACTGAAGCTTTCTTT,CASSLKQATEAFF
TRBD2,NA,TRBV19,TRBJ2-1,TGTGCCAGTAGTATCCTAGGTCTTGTAGCGGGGTCCTACAATGAGCAGTTCTTC,CASSILGLVAGSYNEQFF
TRBD1,NA,TRBV10-3,TRBJ2-5,TGTGCCATCAGTGAAGGGGACAGGGGGAGCGAGACCCAGTACTTC,CAISEGDRGSETQYF
NA,NA,TRBV4-1,TRBJ1-4,TGCGCCAGCAGCCAAGTCTACTTGGCAACTAATGAAAAACTGTTTTTT,CASSQVYLATNEKLFF
TRBD2,NA,TRBV7-6,TRBJ2-1,TGTGCCAGCAGCTTACGGAGCGGGCGGGAGGGGAGTGAGCAGTTCTTC,CASSLRSGREGSEQFF
NA,NA,TRBV5-1,TRBJ2-5,TGCGCCAGCAGCTTGGCCTCCCGGTTGTCGGAGACCCAGTACTTC,CASSLASRLSETQYF
NA,NA,TRBV15,TRBJ1-1,TGTGCCACCAGCAGAGATAAATGGCGGACTTCACCCACTGAAGCTTTCTTT,CATSRDKWRTSPTEAFF
TRBD1,NA,TRBV19,TRBJ1-4,TGTGCCAGTACTCAGGGGGATGGAACTAATGAAAAACTGTTTTTT,CASTQGDGTNEKLFF
NA,once,TRBV29-1,TRBJ1-1,TGCAGCGTGGCGGGGAGCACTGAAGCTTTCTTT,CSVAGSTEAFF
TRBD1,NA,TRBV3-1/TRBV3-2,TRBJ1-4,TGTGCCAGCAGCCAAGGGACAGGGAATGAAAAACTGTTTTTT,CASSQGTGNEKLFF
TRBD2,few,TRBV7-9,TRBJ2-7,TGTGCCAGCAGCTTATCTAGCGGGGGCTACGAGCAGTACTTC,CASSLSSGGYEQYF
TRBD1,NA,TRBV29-1,TRBJ1-1,TGCAGCGTCTCTACAGGGGCGACTGAAGCTTTCTTT,CSVSTGATEAFF
NA,NA,TRBV20-1,TRBJ1-2,TGCAGTGCTAGCGCGGGGGGAGGCTACACCTTC,CSASAGGGYTF